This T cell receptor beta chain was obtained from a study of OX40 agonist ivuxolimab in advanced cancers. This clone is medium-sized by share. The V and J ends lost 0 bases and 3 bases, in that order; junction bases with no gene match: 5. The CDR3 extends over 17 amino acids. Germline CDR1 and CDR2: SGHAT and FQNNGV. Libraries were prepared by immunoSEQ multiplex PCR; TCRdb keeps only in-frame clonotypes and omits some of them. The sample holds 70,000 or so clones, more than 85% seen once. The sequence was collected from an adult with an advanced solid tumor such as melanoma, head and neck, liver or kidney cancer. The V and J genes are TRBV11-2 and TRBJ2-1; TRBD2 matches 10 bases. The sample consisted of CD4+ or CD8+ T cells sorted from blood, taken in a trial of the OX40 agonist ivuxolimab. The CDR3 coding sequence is TGTGCCAGCAGCTTAGAGACTAGCGGGTCCTACTACAATGAGCAGTTCTTC. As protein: CASSLETSGSYYNEQFF.